The 5 T cell receptor beta chains presented below share a single source sample, sequenced in a study of shared T cell receptors in the human thymus. This table comes from immunoSEQ multiplex PCR, and its TCRdb copy is limited to in-frame clones, with some not included. The repertoire consists of fewer than 700,000 clones, with more than 75% occurring once and the leading ten covering about 0.01%. These sequences were also reported in another study, on human thymus T cells.

Source material: thymocytes. The source is a boy under two years old with a congenital heart defect.

The V and J genes are TRBV10-3 and TRBJ1-1; 8 bases fit TRBD1. CDR3 length: 13 amino acids. CDR1 ENHRY and CDR2 SYGVKD come from the germline V gene. V lost 10 bases to trimming and J lost 3 bases; unmatched junction nucleotides: 7. The DNA for the CDR3 is TGTGCCACCGACAGGGGTGGAGACACTGAAGCTTTCTTT. The encoded protein is CATDRGGDTEAFF.

The chain couples TRBV7-9 to TRBJ1-2; 8 bases agree with TRBD1. The CDR3 consists of 17 residues. Germline V gives CDR1 SEHNR, CDR2 FQNEAQ (reference sequence). The trim removed 1 base at V and 3 bases at J, leaving 10 bases unmatched. The CDR3 reads CASSLGSRGRFDYGYTF. For the CDR3, the DNA is TGTGCCAGCAGCTTAGGAAGCAGGGGGCGCTTCGACTATGGCTACACCTTC. The entire variable domain, with the rest obtained from reference TRBV7-9 and TRBJ1-2, is as follows: DTGVSQNPRHKITKRGQNVTFRCDPISEHNRLYWYRQTLGQGPEFLTYFQNEAQLEKSRLLSDRFSAERPKGSFSTLEIQRTEQGDSAMYLCASSLGSRGRFDYGYTFGSGTRLTVV.

This clone was found a few times. The chain joins TRBV5-5 to TRBJ2-4, with 9 nucleotides matching TRBD1. The CDR3 contains 17 residues. Germline V gene sequence: CDR1 SGHKS, CDR2 YYEKEE (reference sequence). V trimming: 1 base; J trimming: 4 bases; junction bases outside the gene matches: 9. The CDR3 loop reads CASSLIGDRVSKNIQYF. The CDR3 DNA follows: TGTGCCAGCAGCTTGATAGGGGACAGGGTGTCGAAAAACATTCAGTACTTC.

The chain employs TRBV6-5 and TRBJ2-3, with TRBD2 matching over 10 bases. Looked up from germline, CDR1 is MNHEY and CDR2 is SVGAGI. This CDR3 is built from 13 residues. V shed 5 bases and J 11 bases; nucleotides not matched to a gene: 7. The CDR3 coding sequence is TGTGCCAGCAGTAAAACTAGCGGGAAGGTGCAGTATTTT. It translates to CASSKTSGKVQYF.

The rearrangement joins TRBV7-6 to TRBJ1-5, with 7 bases aligning to TRBD1. Trimming cost V 5 bases and J 2 bases; bases outside gene matches: 3. The CDR3 sequence is 14 residues long. The germline gives CDR1 SGHVS, CDR2 FNYEAQ. The CDR3 loop is CASSPGQGNQPQHF. The CDR3 DNA follows: TGTGCCAGCAGCCCCGGACAGGGCAATCAGCCCCAGCATTTT.